A selection of T cell receptor beta chains follows, all from one sample in a study of beta chain features in type 1 diabetes. Only in-frame clones appear in the TCRdb table, and some are missing; sequencing was by immunoSEQ multiplex PCR. The table records a few hundred thousand clones, 13% of them present only once. Material for sequencing was naive CD4+ T cells from blood. The receptors derive from a woman aged 18-30 years with type 1 diabetes. Each CDR3 is given with its conserved first and last residue. Each record gives: D gene, J gene, CDR3 length, clone size, V gene, CDR3 protein, CDR3 DNA. A D gene is named only where the DNA matches it firmly. Clone size is shown for a subset of rows, as once, few, many or a class of expanded clone.

d_gene: TRBD1; j_gene: TRBJ1-1; len: 16; abundance: -; v_gene: TRBV5-1; CDR3aa: CASSLDPTGGGTEAFF; CDR3nt: TGCGCCAGCAGCTTGGACCCAACAGGGGGAGGCACTGAAGCTTTCTTT
d_gene: -; j_gene: TRBJ1-5; len: 13; abundance: -; v_gene: TRBV30; CDR3aa: CAWSHQVTQPQHF; CDR3nt: TGTGCCTGGTCCCATCAGGTCACTCAGCCCCAGCATTTT
d_gene: TRBD2; j_gene: TRBJ2-5; len: 18; abundance: -; v_gene: TRBV7-9; CDR3aa: CASSLVPLSGRTQETQYF; CDR3nt: TGTGCCAGCAGCTTAGTGCCCCTTAGCGGGAGGACCCAAGAGACCCAGTACTTC
d_gene: -; j_gene: TRBJ2-3; len: 13; abundance: few; v_gene: TRBV18; CDR3aa: CASSPLSTDTQYF; CDR3nt: TGTGCCAGCTCACCTCTCAGCACAGATACGCAGTATTTT
d_gene: TRBD2; j_gene: TRBJ2-1; len: 17; abundance: -; v_gene: TRBV7-9; CDR3aa: CASSLQPAGVGYNEQFF; CDR3nt: TGTGCCAGCAGCCTACAACCAGCGGGAGTTGGGTACAATGAGCAGTTCTTC
d_gene: TRBD2; j_gene: TRBJ2-2; len: 15; abundance: -; v_gene: TRBV2; CDR3aa: CASSPGTSGTGELFF; CDR3nt: TGTGCCAGCAGTCCCGGGACTAGCGGCACCGGGGAGCTGTTTTTT
d_gene: TRBD1; j_gene: TRBJ1-5; len: 15; abundance: -; v_gene: TRBV28; CDR3aa: CASRAGQGGNQPQHF; CDR3nt: TGTGCCAGCAGGGCCGGACAGGGTGGCAATCAGCCCCAGCATTTT
d_gene: -; j_gene: TRBJ2-2; len: 16; abundance: few; v_gene: TRBV18; CDR3aa: CASSPPGTLNTGELFF; CDR3nt: TGTGCCAGCTCACCACCGGGGACACTGAATACCGGGGAGCTGTTTTTT
d_gene: -; j_gene: TRBJ2-7; len: 12; abundance: few; v_gene: TRBV5-1; CDR3aa: CASSLVGAEQYF; CDR3nt: TGCGCCAGCAGCTTGGTCGGAGCCGAGCAGTACTTC
d_gene: -; j_gene: TRBJ1-1; len: 13; abundance: few; v_gene: TRBV5-1; CDR3aa: CASSLEDKSRAFF; CDR3nt: TGCGCCAGCAGCTTGGAGGACAAGTCCCGAGCTTTCTTT
d_gene: -; j_gene: TRBJ1-2; len: 11; abundance: -; v_gene: TRBV5-1; CDR3aa: CASRTDYGYTF; CDR3nt: TGCGCCAGCAGGACAGACTATGGCTACACCTTC